This TCR beta chain stems from a study of T cells in Graves' hyperthyroidism and ophthalmopathy. Germline assignment: CDR1 MNHNS and CDR2 SASEGT. The CDR3 consists of 14 residues. V was pared by 8 bases and J by 2 bases, with 5 bases of the junction left unmatched. Clinical symptoms, serum thyroxine and TRAb, thyroid ultrasound and orbital computed tomography together formed the diagnostic basis. Researchers took RNA transcripts and amplified the TCR beta CDR3 regions from them. The study used the HTBI primer set for a first-round RT-PCR of the TCR CDR3. TCRdb reanalysed the multiplex PCR reads using MiXCR and keeps one entry per CDR3 protein. Seen here are a few hundred thousand distinct CDR3 sequences, approximately 14% observed once, and the top ten hold approximately 8%. In this sample, this clonotype turned up many times.

This receptor was identified in a woman between 18 and 29 years old with Graves' hyperthyroidism. Sample: blood. The gene calls are TRBV6-1 and TRBJ2-7; 11 bases align to TRBD2. CDR3 in DNA: TGTGCCAGCTATTCTAGCGGGGGGACCTACGAGCAGTACTTC. The encoded protein is CASYSSGGTYEQYF.